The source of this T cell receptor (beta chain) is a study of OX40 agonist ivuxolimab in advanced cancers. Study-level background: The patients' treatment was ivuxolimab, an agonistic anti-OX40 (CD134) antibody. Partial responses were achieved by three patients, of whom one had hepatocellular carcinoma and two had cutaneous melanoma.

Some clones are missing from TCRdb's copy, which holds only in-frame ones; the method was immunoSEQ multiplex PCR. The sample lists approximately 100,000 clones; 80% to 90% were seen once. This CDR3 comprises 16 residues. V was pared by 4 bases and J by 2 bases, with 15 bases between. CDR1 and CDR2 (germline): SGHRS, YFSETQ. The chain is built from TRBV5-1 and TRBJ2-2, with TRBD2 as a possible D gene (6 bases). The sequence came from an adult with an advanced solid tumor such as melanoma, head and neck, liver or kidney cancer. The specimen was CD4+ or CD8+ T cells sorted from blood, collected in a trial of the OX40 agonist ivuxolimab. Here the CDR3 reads CASSPIRAGNTGELFF. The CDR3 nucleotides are TGCGCCAGCAGCCCCATCCGGGCGGGAAACACCGGGGAGCTGTTTTTT.